These 14 T cell receptor beta chains originate from one sample sequenced in a study of CD8 T cells in ankylosing spondylitis. General study results and limits: A motif in TCR beta, a set of roughly eight highly homologous variants, appeared characteristic of ankylosing spondylitis blood.

What these receptors recognize is not known. TCRdb independently ran MiXCR on the 5' RACE reads; one entry per CDR3 protein. The sample has around 390,000 distinct CDR3 sequences; 20% to 25% are singletons. The sequencing input was blood, either unsorted or a sorted T cell fraction (not recorded which). Receptors were obtained from a male donor with ankylosing spondylitis.

This chain links TRBV9 with TRBJ1-2, with 7 bases lining up with TRBD1. The germline gives CDR1 SGDLS, CDR2 YYNGEE. V shed 2 bases, J shed 8 bases, and the junction held 12 bases outside the gene matches. The length of the CDR3 is 15 residues. The CDR3 loop is CASSVDRDRAKGYTF. Written as DNA, the CDR3 is TGTGCCAGCAGCGTTGACCGGGACAGAGCTAAAGGCTACACCTTC.

This clonotype turned up a few times. The genes are TRBV28 and TRBJ2-7; possibly TRBD1 for D (5 bases). Per germline, CDR1 MDHEN and CDR2 SYDVKM. The V and J ends lost 5 bases and 3 bases respectively, with 8 bases between them. The CDR3 spans 12 residues. CDR3 coding DNA: TGTGCCAGCAGTGAGGACATCTACGAGCAGTACTTC. Protein product: CASSEDIYEQYF.

The rearrangement joins TRBV5-8 to TRBJ2-2; D unclear. Trimming took 6 bases from V and 2 from J, leaving 14 bases between them. CDR1 SGHTS and CDR2 YDEGEE come from the germline V gene. The CDR3 extends over 15 amino acids. CDR3 sequence: CASKSTGVNTGELFF. The CDR3 coding sequence is TGTGCCAGCAAATCAACGGGCGTCAACACCGGGGAGCTGTTTTTT.

This clonotype appeared a few times. For the CDR3, the DNA is TGTGCCAGCAGCTCTAGCGGGAGGCCGTACGAGCAGTACTTC. This sequence encodes CASSSSGRPYEQYF. The chain is built from TRBV7-9 and TRBJ2-7, with TRBD2 identical over 11 bases. The CDR3 runs to 14 residues. Unmatched junction bases numbered 3, after V lost 4 bases and J lost 4 bases. CDR1 is SEHNR and CDR2 is FQNEAQ in the germline V gene (reference sequence).

This clonotype came up a few times. The chain is built from TRBV18 and TRBJ2-5; D perhaps matches TRBD2 (6 bases). The V gene's germline CDR1 is KGHSH and CDR2 LQKENI. This CDR3 has 14 amino acids. Trimming stripped 0 bases from V and 4 bases from J, with 9 bases between. The CDR3 DNA follows: TGTGCCAGCTCACCACCGGAGGGAGTAGAGACCCAGTACTTC. It translates to CASSPPEGVETQYF.

This clonotype was recorded at least ten times. The chain combines TRBV6-5 with TRBJ2-5; 7 bases fit TRBD1. Germline assignment: CDR1 MNHEY and CDR2 SVGAGI. This CDR3 has 15 residues. Trimming removed 0 bases from V and 2 bases from J; junction bases left unmatched: 3. CDR3 in amino acids: CASSYSTGFQETQYF. Here the CDR3 DNA reads TGTGCCAGCAGTTACTCGACAGGGTTTCAAGAGACCCAGTACTTC.

The chain is built from TRBV20-1 and TRBJ2-1, with TRBD2 matching 10 bases. From germline, CDR1 is DFQATT and CDR2 SNEGSKA (reference sequence). The CDR3 is 13 amino acids. Trimming cost V 5 bases and J 7 bases; bases outside gene matches: 5. The CDR3 nucleotides read TGCAGTGCTCTAGCGGGAGTAATTAATGAGCAGTTCTTC. Translated: CSALAGVINEQFF.

The V call is TRBV4-1, the J call TRBJ1-3; D not resolved. V lost 3 bases, J lost 8 bases, and 20 bases lay in between. In germline, CDR1 is MGHRA, CDR2 YSYEKL. The CDR3 totals 16 residues. The CDR3 coding sequence is TGCGCCAGCAGCCAGGGAGCCGGACGGGGTGCCGACACCATATATTTT. Translated: CASSQGAGRGADTIYF.

This clonotype was recorded a few times. The chain carries TRBV3-1 and TRBJ2-3; 7 nucleotides line up with TRBD2. The CDR3 totals 16 residues. V lost 0 bases, J lost 2 bases, and 5 bases stayed unmatched. CDR1 and CDR2 from the germline V gene are LGHDT and YNNKEL (reference sequence). CDR3 in DNA: TGTGCCAGCAGCCAAGATCCAAGCGGGGCCACAGATACGCAGTATTTT. Protein product: CASSQDPSGATDTQYF.

This clonotype was counted many times. This chain joins TRBV3-1 and TRBJ2-7; D not resolved. This CDR3 has 11 residues. Trimming removed 2 bases at V and 1 base at J, with 0 bases between. Per the germline V gene, CDR1 is LGHDT and CDR2 is YNNKEL (reference sequence). For the CDR3, the DNA is TGTGCCAGCAGCCAATCCTACGAGCAGTACTTC. Translated: CASSQSYEQYF.

This clonotype was counted between two and nine times. The chain recombines TRBV29-1 with TRBJ1-2, with D possibly matching TRBD1 (6 bases). The germline CDR1 and CDR2 sequences are SQVTM and ANQGSEA. There are 14 residues in the CDR3. With 4 bases removed from V and 0 bases from J, the gap between germline ends came to 12 bases. The CDR3 here is CSVGDTDANYGYTF. The CDR3 bases are TGCAGCGTTGGGGACACCGACGCTAACTATGGCTACACCTTC.

This clonotype was seen only once. The chain recombines TRBV20-1 with TRBJ2-2; TRBD2 agrees at 13 bases. Germline V gives CDR1 DFQATT, CDR2 SNEGSKA (reference sequence). V gave up 2 bases and J gave up 3 bases; unmatched junction bases: 3. This CDR3 has 16 amino acids. The CDR3 sequence is CSARTSGRADTGELFF. CDR3 nucleotide sequence: TGCAGTGCTAGAACTAGCGGGAGGGCGGACACCGGGGAGCTGTTTTTT.

Concerning this clonotype itself: The conserved phenylalanine or tryptophan is not found at the CDR3 terminus, so this likely reflects a read error. The V and J genes are TRBV4-3 and TRBJ1-1; D ambiguous. CDR3 length equals 13 residues. Germline V gene data show CDR1 as LGHNA and CDR2 as YSLEER. V shed 1 base and J shed 3 bases, with 6 bases lying between them. The CDR3 loop reads CASSQGVHTEAFI. DNA for the CDR3: TGCGCCAGCAGCCAAGGGGTACACACTGAAGCTTTCATT.

The chain has TRBV11-2 and TRBJ2-1, with TRBD2 matching over 7 bases. J lost 5 bases, V lost 5 bases, and 6 bases had no gene match. CDR1 is SGHAT and CDR2 is FQNNGV in the germline V gene. The CDR3 extends over 14 amino acids. CDR3 region: CASSPRRENNEQFF. The CDR3 DNA reads as TGTGCCAGCAGCCCCCGGCGGGAGAACAATGAGCAGTTCTTC.